The subject of this entry is one T cell receptor (beta chain). This entry belongs to a study of blood T cell repertoires in COVID-19. Looking at the study overall: Collection of acute and convalescent COVID-19 samples took place in the United States, Italy and Spain.

Clones were sequenced by immunoSEQ multiplex PCR, and TCRdb holds only the in-frame ones, with some missing. The table has 170,000 or so clones, about 86% seen once. Unmatched junction bases numbered 8, after V lost 3 bases and J lost 4 bases. The CDR3 loop spans 16 amino acids. Germline CDR1 reads MNHNS; CDR2 reads SASEGT. The clonotype comes from a man aged 45-60 years with active or convalescent COVID-19. The J gene is TRBJ1-2, the V gene TRBV6-1; 10 bases agree with TRBD1. The sample consisted of peripheral blood. The CDR3 nucleotides read TGTGCCAGCAGTGAGCGGGACAGGGGAGCCCTCTATGGCTACACCTTC. Its protein is CASSERDRGALYGYTF.